Below, 5 T cell receptor beta chains from the same sample are listed, as sequenced in a study of cytomegalovirus exposure and HLA in healthy donors. With 60 Vbeta and 13 Jbeta primers, the PCR was carried out. Assay used: immunoSEQ multiplex PCR; TCRdb lists only in-frame clones, some missing. The table has some 89,000 clones, about 85% seen once. Sequencing was carried out using PBMCs. These receptors originate from a man aged 40-49 years in good health and CMV-seropositive.

The rearrangement joins TRBV4-2 to TRBJ1-4; 10 bases are a match to TRBD1. CDR3 length equals 19 residues. V was clipped by 1 base and J by 0 bases; unmatched bases: 8. Per germline, CDR1 LGHNA and CDR2 YNFKEQ. The CDR3 DNA reads as TGTGCCAGCAGCCAAGGAATTGACAGGGGGCCTTCAACTAATGAAAAACTGTTTTTT. It is translated as CASSQGIDRGPSTNEKLFF.

In this sample, this clone turned up a few times. V is TRBV5-6 and J is TRBJ1-2; 7 nucleotides line up with TRBD1. The germline V gene has CDR1 SGHDT and CDR2 YYEEEE. The CDR3 sequence is 12 residues long. The ends lost 3 bases at V and 8 bases at J; junction bases unmatched: 4. Written as DNA, the CDR3 is TGTGCCAGCAGCTCCCACAGGGGAGGCTACACCTTC. This codes for CASSSHRGGYTF.

This sequence joins TRBV6-1 and TRBJ1-5, with 9 bases identical to TRBD1. The germline gives CDR1 MNHNS, CDR2 SASEGT. This CDR3 is 14 amino acids long. Trimming took 6 bases from V and 4 from J; bases not matched to a gene: 4. CDR3 coding DNA: TGTGCCAGCAGGGGGACAGGGCAGAATCAGCCCCAGCATTTT. Translation gives CASRGTGQNQPQHF.

The rearrangement joins TRBV7-9 to TRBJ2-5; TRBD1 matches at 10 bases. The CDR3 runs 15 residues. Per germline, CDR1 SEHNR and CDR2 FQNEAQ (reference sequence). V trimming: 5 bases; J trimming: 4 bases; junction bases outside the gene matches: 7. The CDR3 region has the DNA TGTGCCAGCAGCCACCGGGACAGGGGTGTAGAGACCCAGTACTTC. Its protein is CASSHRDRGVETQYF. Supplemented by reference TRBV7-9 and TRBJ2-5, the full variable domain reads DTGVSQNPRHKITKRGQNVTFRCDPISEHNRLYWYRQTLGQGPEFLTYFQNEAQLEKSRLLSDRFSAERPKGSFSTLEIQRTEQGDSAMYLCASSHRDRGVETQYFGPGTRLLVL.

This clone was counted a few times. The chain is built from TRBV18 and TRBJ2-7; weak D call: TRBD2 (5 bases). CDR1 is KGHSH, CDR2 LQKENI, per germline. V was trimmed by 5 bases and J by 7 bases, leaving 24 bases between them. CDR3 length: 16 residues. CDR3 nucleotides: TGTGCCAGCTCATCCCCCCTACTAGGTTACGTCGGTGAGCAGTACTTC. Translated, it gives CASSSPLLGYVGEQYF.